This T cell receptor (beta chain) was recovered during a study of blood T cells in healthy people across ages. Findings of the study overall: In long-lived donors, naive CD4+ cell counts and diversity exceeded those of aged donors. Diversity of TCR beta per million T cells declined in a roughly linear way with age.

Details on this clonotype: Its antigen is currently unknown.

Sample-barcoded 5' priming and a J-beta primer mix drove a second PCR of roughly 7 to 11 cycles. Each CDR3 protein is one row after TCRdb ran MiXCR on the 5' RACE reads. The table lists roughly 800,000 distinct CDR3 sequences, roughly 60% of them singletons. Germline V gives CDR1 MDHEN, CDR2 SYDVKM. The CDR3 runs 13 residues. Deletions cut 7 bases from V and 2 bases from J, with 8 bases between. The TCR comes from a man aged 25 to 45 in good health. The chain links TRBV28 to TRBJ2-2, with D perhaps assigned TRBD1 or TRBD2 (5 bases each). The sequencing input was blood. DNA for the CDR3: TGTGCCAGCAAGGGGACCAACACCGGGGAGCTGTTTTTT. As protein: CASKGTNTGELFF.